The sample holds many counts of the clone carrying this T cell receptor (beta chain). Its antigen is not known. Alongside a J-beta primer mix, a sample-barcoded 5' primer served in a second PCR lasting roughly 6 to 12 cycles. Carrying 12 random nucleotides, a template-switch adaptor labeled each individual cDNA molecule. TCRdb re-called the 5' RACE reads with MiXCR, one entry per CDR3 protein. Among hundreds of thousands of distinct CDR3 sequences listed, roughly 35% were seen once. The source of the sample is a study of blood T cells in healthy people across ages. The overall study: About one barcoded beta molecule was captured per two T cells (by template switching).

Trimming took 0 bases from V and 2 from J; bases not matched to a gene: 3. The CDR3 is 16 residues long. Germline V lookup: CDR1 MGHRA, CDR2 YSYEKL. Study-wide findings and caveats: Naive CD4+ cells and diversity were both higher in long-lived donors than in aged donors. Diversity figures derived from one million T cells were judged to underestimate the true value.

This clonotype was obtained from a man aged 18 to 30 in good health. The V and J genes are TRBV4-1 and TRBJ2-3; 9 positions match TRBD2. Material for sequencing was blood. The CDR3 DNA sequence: TGCGCCAGCAGCCAAGAAGCGGGGGGTGACACAGATACGCAGTATTTT. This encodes CASSQEAGGDTDTQYF.